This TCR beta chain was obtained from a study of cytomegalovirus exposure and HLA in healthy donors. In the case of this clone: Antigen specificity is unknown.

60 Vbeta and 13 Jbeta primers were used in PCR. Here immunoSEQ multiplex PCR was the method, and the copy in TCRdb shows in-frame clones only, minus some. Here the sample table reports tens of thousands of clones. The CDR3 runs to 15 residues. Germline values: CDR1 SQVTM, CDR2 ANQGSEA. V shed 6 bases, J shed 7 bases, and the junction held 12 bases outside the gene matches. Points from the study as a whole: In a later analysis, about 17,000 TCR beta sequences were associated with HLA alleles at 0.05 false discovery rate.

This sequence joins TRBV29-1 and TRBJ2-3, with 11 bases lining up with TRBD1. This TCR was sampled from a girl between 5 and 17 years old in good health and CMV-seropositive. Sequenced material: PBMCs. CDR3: CSVEPGQGVVNTQYF. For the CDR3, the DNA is TGCAGCGTAGAACCGGGACAGGGGGTAGTGAATACGCAGTATTTT.